The next 21 T cell receptor beta chains were all read from a single sample in a study of cytomegalovirus exposure and HLA in healthy donors. Vbeta (60) and Jbeta (13) primers were used in the PCR. Sequencing used immunoSEQ multiplex PCR; TCRdb keeps in-frame clones, though not all of them. The sample carries about 160,000 clones, 80% to 85% recorded once. The sequencing input was PBMCs. These TCRs come from a girl aged 2 to 10 in good health and CMV-seropositive.

The rearrangement joins TRBV6-1 to TRBJ2-3; D might be TRBD1 (6 bases). Germline V lookup: CDR1 MNHNS, CDR2 SASEGT. V was cut by 4 bases and J by 6 bases, with 11 bases left in between. This CDR3 has 13 amino acids. CDR3 sequence (DNA): TGTGCCAGCAGTGTCCACAGGGAGGATACGCAGTATTTT. Translating gives CASSVHREDTQYF.

This clone was counted only a few times. The chain links TRBV9 to TRBJ2-1; TRBD2 might be the D (5 bases). Trimming pared 0 bases from V and 8 bases from J, leaving 9 bases between. The CDR3 has 13 amino acids. Germline V gene lookup returns CDR1 SGDLS and CDR2 YYNGEE. The DNA for the CDR3 is TGTGCCAGCAGCGTAGGAGGGCTGCATGAGCAGTTCTTC. Translated: CASSVGGLHEQFF.

J is TRBJ2-7 and V is TRBV11-2, with D unclear. The CDR3 totals 15 residues. Germline loops: CDR1 SGHAT, CDR2 FQNNGV. V was shortened by 0 bases and J by 0 bases, with 9 bases between the two germline ends. CDR3 DNA sequence: TGTGCCAGCAGCTTAGAGGCGTACTACTCCTACGAGCAGTACTTC. Translating gives CASSLEAYYSYEQYF.

V and J are TRBV7-8 and TRBJ1-2; tentatively, D is TRBD1 (6 bases). This CDR3 is built from 15 residues. V lost 3 bases, J lost 8 bases, and 19 bases lay in between. Germline lookup yields CDR1 SGHVS and CDR2 FQNEAQ. CDR3 coding DNA: TGTGCCAGCAGCTTGCGGGACAATAGCGGGCGAGGCTACACCTTC. Amino acids: CASSLRDNSGRGYTF.

The CDR3 DNA sequence: TGTGCCAGTAGTATAGCGCAGGTTCGGGACACAGATACGCAGTATTTT. Translating it yields CASSIAQVRDTDTQYF. The chain employs TRBV19 and TRBJ2-3; a weak D match, TRBD2 (5 bases). CDR1 and CDR2 (germline): LNHDA, SQIVND (reference sequence). The CDR3 has 16 residues. Trimming removed 1 base from V and 2 bases from J, with 13 bases in between.

The chain recombines TRBV7-2 with TRBJ2-7; 13 bases line up with TRBD2. Trimming cost V 6 bases and J 5 bases; bases outside gene matches: 4. The CDR3 has 14 amino acids. Looked up from germline, CDR1 is SGHTA and CDR2 is FQGNSA. Here the CDR3 DNA reads TGTGCCAGCAGTTCCGGACTAGCGGGAGACGAGCAGTACTTC. It encodes CASSSGLAGDEQYF.

The gene calls are TRBV25-1 and TRBJ2-5; possible D gene TRBD1, 5 bases. This CDR3 has 12 residues. CDR1 is MGHDK and CDR2 is SYGVNS in the germline V gene. V was cut by 2 bases and J by 7 bases, with 8 bases left in between. CDR3 protein: CASSEDSWTQYF. Written as DNA, the CDR3 is TGTGCCAGCAGTGAAGACAGTTGGACCCAGTACTTC.

This rearrangement joins TRBV6-1 to TRBJ1-5; 9 bases are a match to TRBD1. Unmatched junction bases numbered 6, after V lost 3 bases and J lost 6 bases. Germline CDR1 is MNHNS and CDR2 is SASEGT. This CDR3 region has 15 residues. The DNA of the CDR3 is TGTGCCAGCAGTGAGACCACAGGGGGCGGTCAGCCCCAGCATTTT. Its protein is CASSETTGGGQPQHF.

This clone turned up a few times. The genes are TRBV18 and TRBJ2-7; D gene unclear. The CDR3 has 13 amino acids. Per the germline V gene, CDR1 is KGHSH and CDR2 is LQKENI. Trimming shortened V by 2 bases and J by 7 bases, and 12 bases separated the two germline ends. CDR3 amino acids: CASSPGPNGEQYF. CDR3 DNA sequence: TGTGCCAGCTCACCAGGGCCCAATGGTGAGCAGTACTTC.

The table lists this clone with a count of one. The chain is built from TRBV19 and TRBJ1-3; D is ambiguous. The germline CDR1 and CDR2 sequences are LNHDA and SQIVND (reference sequence). V was pared by 3 bases and J by 2 bases, with 17 bases between. The length of the CDR3 is 17 residues. CDR3 protein: CASSIGLGRTAGNTIYF. CDR3 nucleotides: TGTGCCAGTAGTATTGGTCTCGGGAGGACTGCTGGAAACACCATATATTTT.

The genes are TRBV25-1 and TRBJ2-2; 8 bases are a match to TRBD2. V was pared by 4 bases and J by 3 bases, with 4 bases of the junction left unmatched. The V gene's germline CDR1 is MGHDK and CDR2 SYGVNS. CDR3 length: 15 residues. DNA for the CDR3: TGTGCCAGCAGTGTGGCTAGCGGGTACACCGGGGAGCTGTTTTTT. As protein: CASSVASGYTGELFF.

This clone was seen a few times. V usage is TRBV30 and J usage is TRBJ2-7, with 8 nucleotides matching TRBD1. V lost 4 bases to trimming and J lost 2 bases; unmatched junction nucleotides: 4. There are 13 residues in the CDR3. The germline V gene has CDR1 GTSNPN and CDR2 SVGIG (reference sequence). Here the CDR3 DNA reads TGTGCCTGGATCCGGACAGGGCCCTACGAGCAGTACTTC. This encodes CAWIRTGPYEQYF.

V gene TRBV4-1 combines with J gene TRBJ2-1; 10 bases are shared with TRBD2. Germline V CDR1 and CDR2: MGHRA, YSYEKL. CDR3 size: 15 residues. With 1 base clipped from V and 7 bases from J, the junction kept 4 bases outside the gene matches. The CDR3 reads CASSQGTSGKNEQFF. The CDR3 nucleotides read TGCGCCAGCAGCCAAGGAACTAGCGGGAAGAATGAGCAGTTCTTC.

V gene TRBV6-5 combines with J gene TRBJ1-1, with D tentatively TRBD1 (5 bases). CDR1 is MNHEY and CDR2 is SVGAGI in the germline V gene. Trimming shortened V by 0 bases and J by 0 bases, and 8 bases separated the two germline ends. CDR3 length equals 15 residues. The CDR3 is CASSYSRVMNTEAFF. The CDR3 DNA follows: TGTGCCAGCAGTTACTCCAGGGTGATGAACACTGAAGCTTTCTTT.

Only a few counts were recorded for this clone. The chain has TRBV7-3 and TRBJ2-1; 8 nucleotides align to TRBD2. This CDR3 is built from 12 residues. The germline CDR1 and CDR2 sequences are SGHTA and FQGTGA. The V and J ends lost 3 bases and 15 bases, in that order; junction bases with no gene match: 7. The CDR3 reads CASSFLAGTWFF. The CDR3 DNA reads TGTGCCAGCAGCTTCCTAGCGGGTACCTGGTTCTTC.

This clone was seen more than once but under ten times. The CDR3 reads CASSRTGEGSTEAFF. The CDR3 bases are TGTGCCAGCAGCCGAACAGGGGAAGGAAGCACTGAAGCTTTCTTT. The chain employs TRBV14 and TRBJ1-1, with 7 positions matching TRBD1. CDR1 is SGHDN, CDR2 FVKESK, per germline. The CDR3 consists of 15 residues. Trimming cost V 4 bases and J 4 bases; bases outside gene matches: 9.

The V and J genes are TRBV4-1 and TRBJ1-2; possible D gene TRBD1, 6 bases. Trimming removed 0 bases at V and 5 bases at J, with 13 bases between. This CDR3 has 15 amino acids. Germline assignment: CDR1 MGHRA and CDR2 YSYEKL. CDR3 residues: CASSQEGATGYGYTF. The CDR3 nucleotides are TGCGCCAGCAGCCAAGAGGGGGCCACGGGGTATGGCTACACCTTC.

This chain joins TRBV7-3 and TRBJ2-1, with TRBD2 matching 11 bases. V was clipped by 2 bases and J by 7 bases; unmatched bases: 4. The CDR3 loop spans 15 amino acids. The germline V gene encodes CDR1 SGHTA and CDR2 FQGTGA. The CDR3 sequence: CASSLRLAGGNEQFF. The DNA of the CDR3 is TGTGCCAGCAGCTTACGGCTAGCGGGAGGTAATGAGCAGTTCTTC.

Only one count was recorded for this clone. The chain joins TRBV10-3 to TRBJ2-6, with D unresolved. This CDR3 contains 18 residues. Germline-derived CDR1 and CDR2 are ENHRY and SYGVKD. The V end was cut by 0 bases, the J end by 4 bases, with 16 bases between. The CDR3 DNA sequence: TGTGCCATCAGTGAGTCTCTAGGAACAAGTTCAGGGGCCAACGTCCTGACTTTC. Residues: CAISESLGTSSGANVLTF.

V gene TRBV7-2 combines with J gene TRBJ2-1; D is ambiguous. The V gene lost 0 bases and the J gene lost 12 bases, with 12 bases spanning the gap. This CDR3 has 13 amino acids. Germline lookup yields CDR1 SGHTA and CDR2 FQGNSA. The DNA of the CDR3 is TGTGCCAGCAGCTTAGCCGTACTGGTCGGGCAGTTCTTC. Protein: CASSLAVLVGQFF.

This rearrangement joins TRBV6-1 to TRBJ1-2, with TRBD1 identical over 7 bases. Trimming took 10 bases from V and 4 from J; bases not matched to a gene: 3. The CDR3 is 11 residues long. Germline CDR1 MNHNS, CDR2 SASEGT. CDR3 nucleotide sequence: TGTGCCATTGGGACAGTCTATGGCTACACCTTC. Encoded protein: CAIGTVYGYTF.